A single sample is the source of the 4 T cell receptor beta chains below, sequenced in a study of T cell responses to AZD1222 COVID-19 vaccine. The assay was immunoSEQ multiplex PCR, and TCRdb's table has in-frame clones only and misses some. This sample has some 120,000 clones, with roughly nine tenths found just once. The sample consisted of peripheral blood, taken 28 days after the second AZD1222 dose. These receptors all come from an adult who received the AZD1222 COVID-19 vaccine.

The V call is TRBV7-6, the J call TRBJ2-1; 9 positions match TRBD2. The germline CDR1 and CDR2 sequences are SGHVS and FNYEAQ. V lost 2 bases, J lost 10 bases, and 9 bases stayed unmatched. The CDR3 runs to 15 residues. This chain's CDR3 is CASSLLPLAGDEQFF. The CDR3 DNA is TGTGCCAGCAGCTTACTCCCTTTAGCGGGAGACGAGCAGTTCTTC.

V gene TRBV7-9 combines with J gene TRBJ1-4, with TRBD1 matching over 10 bases. This CDR3 has 14 amino acids. J was trimmed by 8 bases and V by 5 bases; bases with no gene match: 5. Germline CDR1 is SEHNR and CDR2 is FQNEAQ (reference sequence). The CDR3 spells CASSNDRGREKLFF. The DNA of the CDR3 is TGTGCCAGCAGCAACGACAGGGGGCGAGAAAAACTGTTTTTT.

This chain joins TRBV7-2 and TRBJ1-4; TRBD1 aligns across 9 bases. V lost 5 bases to trimming and J lost 8 bases; unmatched junction nucleotides: 6. Per the germline V gene, CDR1 is SGHTA and CDR2 is FQGNSA. This CDR3 region has 14 residues. CDR3 loop: CASSPGQGREKLFF. The CDR3 nucleotides read TGTGCCAGCAGCCCGGGACAGGGACGGGAAAAACTGTTTTTT.

This chain joins TRBV5-4 and TRBJ2-1; 16 bases are a match to TRBD2. CDR1 is SGHNT, CDR2 YYREEE, per germline (reference sequence). CDR3 size: 15 residues. V was pared by 4 bases and J by 8 bases, with 3 bases of the junction left unmatched. CDR3 amino acids: CASSPGLAGGDEQFF. CDR3 coding DNA: TGTGCCAGCAGCCCGGGACTAGCGGGAGGGGATGAGCAGTTCTTC. The full variable domain, completed using reference TRBV5-4 and TRBJ2-1, is ETGVTQSPTHLIKTRGQQVTLRCSSQSGHNTVSWYQQALGQGPQFIFQYYREEENGRGNFPPRFSGLQFPNYSSELNVNALELDDSALYLCASSPGLAGGDEQFFGPGTRLTVL.